One and the same sample provided the 22 T cell receptor beta chains below, sequenced in a study of T cells in Graves' hyperthyroidism and ophthalmopathy. Authors of the study amplified TCR beta CDR3 regions from RNA transcripts. The HTBI primer set was used in a first-round RT-PCR of the TCR CDR3. MiXCR was run by TCRdb on the multiplex PCR reads, yielding one entry per CDR3 protein. This sample has a few hundred thousand distinct CDR3 sequences, with just over 45% found just once. The sample comprised peripheral blood or thyroid tissue (not recorded which). These receptors were obtained from a woman younger than 35 with Graves' hyperthyroidism.

V usage is TRBV29-1 and J usage is TRBJ2-1, with D possibly being TRBD2 (5 bases). Germline V gene sequence: CDR1 SQVTM, CDR2 ANQGSEA. Trimming shortened V by 7 bases and J by 6 bases, and 10 bases separated the two germline ends. The CDR3 loop spans 11 amino acids. The DNA of the CDR3 is TGCAGCGCCTCAACTAGCAATGAGCAGTTCTTC. It is translated as CSASTSNEQFF.

As concerns this clonotype: A much larger clone lies a single base off, so this may be a read error. The chain recombines TRBV5-1 with TRBJ2-7, with 11 bases aligning to TRBD2. This CDR3 is 15 amino acids long. Germline V gene data show CDR1 as SGHRS and CDR2 as YFSETQ. The CDR3 bases are TGCGCCAGCAGCTTGTTCACTAGCGGGAGTTACGGGCAGTACTTC. This gives the protein CASSLFTSGSYGQYF.

This chain links TRBV19 with TRBJ2-3; 7 nucleotides align to TRBD2. Germline V CDR1 and CDR2: LNHDA, SQIVND (reference sequence). With 7 bases clipped from V and 0 bases from J, the junction kept 7 bases outside the gene matches. This CDR3 region has 15 residues. The CDR3 DNA follows: TGTGCCAGTACCGCAGGACTAGTTAGCACAGATACGCAGTATTTT. It is translated as CASTAGLVSTDTQYF.

The gene calls are TRBV7-3 and TRBJ2-2; D possibly uses TRBD1 or TRBD2 (6 bases each). The V and J ends lost 5 bases and 9 bases respectively, with 25 bases between them. Germline V lookup: CDR1 SGHTA, CDR2 FQGTGA. The CDR3 extends over 17 amino acids. CDR3 sequence: CASSQIPGAGARRELFF. The CDR3, as DNA: TGTGCCAGCAGCCAAATCCCGGGGGCAGGGGCTAGAAGGGAGCTGTTTTTT. Filled out from reference TRBV7-3 and TRBJ2-2, the complete variable domain reads GAGVSQTPSNKVTEKGKYVELRCDPISGHTALYWYRQSLGQGPEFLIYFQGTGAADDSGLPNDRFFAVRPEGSVSTLKIQRTERGDSAVYLCASSQIPGAGARRELFFGEGSRLTVL.

In its sample, this clonotype was seen many times. The rearrangement uses TRBV24-1 and TRBJ2-2; D not certain. The V and J ends lost 5 bases and 3 bases respectively, with 12 bases between them. CDR1 is KGHDR, CDR2 SFDVKD, per germline. This CDR3 has 15 amino acids. This CDR3 is CATSGPLDHTGELFF. CDR3 in DNA: TGTGCCACCAGTGGACCTCTAGACCACACCGGGGAGCTGTTTTTT.

The chain carries TRBV24-1 and TRBJ2-2, with TRBD2 identical over 7 bases. The J segment lost 7 bases and the V segment lost 4 bases, leaving 5 bases of the junction unmatched. This CDR3 is 14 amino acids long. CDR1 is KGHDR and CDR2 is SFDVKD in the germline V gene. The CDR3 bases are TGTGCCACCAGTGACTTACTAGCGAGCGGGGAGCTGTTTTTT. Translating it yields CATSDLLASGELFF.

As concerns this clonotype: The CDR3 does not end in the conserved phenylalanine or tryptophan, so this is likely a read error. The chain has TRBV29-1 and TRBJ1-5; D is perhaps TRBD1 (5 bases). The CDR3 is made up of 12 amino acids. CDR1 and CDR2 from the germline V gene are SQVTM and ANQGSEA. Between the trimmed V and J ends, which lost 7 bases and 3 bases, there was a span of 10 bases. CDR3 sequence: CSARQYNQPQHL. DNA for the CDR3: TGCAGCGCTAGACAGTACAATCAGCCCCAGCATCTT.

This rearrangement joins TRBV15 to TRBJ2-7; D is ambiguous. The germline CDR1 and CDR2 sequences are LNHNV and YYDKDF (reference sequence). The CDR3 runs to 12 residues. V gave up 3 bases and J gave up 2 bases, with 5 bases separating them. The DNA of the CDR3 is TGTGCCACCAGCAGCTCCACCTACGAGCAGTACTTC. The encoded protein is CATSSSTYEQYF.

This clonotype has at least ten counts. This sequence joins TRBV11-2 and TRBJ1-5; the D gene is possibly TRBD1 (6 bases). The CDR3 extends over 13 amino acids. V was pared by 5 bases and J by 7 bases, with 12 bases between. CDR1 is SGHAT and CDR2 is FQNNGV in the germline V gene. CDR3: CASSPDSRQPQHF. DNA for the CDR3: TGTGCCAGCAGCCCGGACAGCCGGCAGCCCCAGCATTTT.

The rearrangement joins TRBV20-1 to TRBJ1-5; perhaps TRBD1 as D (6 bases). In germline, CDR1 is DFQATT, CDR2 SNEGSKA (reference sequence). Trimming stripped 4 bases from V and 1 base from J, with 20 bases between. The CDR3 totals 17 residues. The CDR3 nucleotides read TGCAGTGCTAAAGATGGGGGACACTGGGGGAGCAATCAGCCCCAGCATTTT. Amino acids: CSAKDGGHWGSNQPQHF.

The sample holds many counts of this clonotype. The rearrangement joins TRBV15 to TRBJ1-5; no clear D. From germline, CDR1 is LNHNV and CDR2 YYDKDF (reference sequence). Trimming removed 0 bases from V and 7 bases from J, with 13 bases in between. This CDR3 is 15 amino acids long. The CDR3 sequence: CATSRDIGLPQPQHF. CDR3 nucleotides: TGTGCCACCAGCAGAGATATTGGGTTGCCGCAGCCCCAGCATTTT.

This clonotype came up many times. The rearrangement uses TRBV7-2 and TRBJ1-4, with D tentatively TRBD1 (6 bases). The CDR3 runs 11 residues. The V gene's germline CDR1 is SGHTA and CDR2 FQGNSA. Trimming shortened V by 3 bases and J by 17 bases, and 13 bases separated the two germline ends. The CDR3 is CASSLRDTQFF. The CDR3 DNA sequence: TGTGCCAGCAGCTTGAGGGACACTCAATTTTTT. Full variable domain (outside the CDR3, taken from reference TRBV7-2 and TRBJ1-4): GAGVSQSPSNKVTEKGKDVELRCDPISGHTALYWYRQSLGQGLEFLIYFQGNSAPDKSGLPSDRFSAERTGGSVSTLTIQRTQQEDSAVYLCASSLRDTQFFGSGTQLSVL.

This clonotype has more than one count but fewer than ten. The rearrangement links TRBV6-6 to TRBJ2-5; D unclear. Looked up from germline, CDR1 is MNHNY and CDR2 is SVGAGI (reference sequence). The CDR3 sequence is 17 residues long. Trimming cost V 2 bases and J 1 base, with 17 bases left between them. The CDR3, as DNA: TGTGCCAGCAGTTACCCCCCAACCGACTCTATCCAAGAGACCCAGTACTTC. It yields the protein CASSYPPTDSIQETQYF.

The J gene is TRBJ1-4, the V gene TRBV12-3 or TRBV12-4, with TRBD1 matching 7 bases. V dropped 8 bases and J dropped 13; count of bases not matched to a gene: 19. The CDR3 extends over 15 amino acids. The CDR3 region has the DNA TGTGCCAGCTCCTTCGTCAGGGGGGGACGATCTTCACTGTTTTTT. It encodes CASSFVRGGRSSLFF.

Ten or more counts support this clonotype. The chain has TRBV27 and TRBJ2-2; D gene uncertain. Germline V gene lookup returns CDR1 MNHEY and CDR2 SMNVEV (reference sequence). CDR3 length equals 13 residues. V shed 4 bases and J shed 3 bases, with 6 bases lying between them. The DNA of the CDR3 is TGTGCCAGCAGTTCCACGTACACCGGGGAGCTGTTTTTT. It yields the protein CASSSTYTGELFF.

Many counts were recorded for this clonotype. This sequence joins TRBV6-5 and TRBJ2-7, with D perhaps being TRBD1 or TRBD2 (5 bases each). The CDR3 consists of 15 residues. Germline V gene sequence: CDR1 MNHEY, CDR2 SVGAGI. V shed 6 bases and J shed 1 base, with 16 bases lying between them. CDR3 in amino acids: CASRTREKGSYEQYF. CDR3 bases: TGTGCCAGCAGGACGAGGGAGAAGGGGTCCTACGAGCAGTACTTC.

Notes on this clonotype: A much more abundant neighbour one base away suggests this may be a read error. The gene calls are TRBV6-6 and TRBJ2-5, with 10 nucleotides matching TRBD2. Germline CDR1 reads MNHNY; CDR2 reads SVGAGI (reference sequence). The CDR3 has 16 residues. Here the CDR3 reads CAGSYPELAGVETQYF. In DNA, the CDR3 is TGTGCCGGCAGTTACCCCGAGCTAGCGGGAGTGGAGACCCAGTACTTC.

This clonotype appeared once. This sequence may be a read error, since a much larger clone differs from it by one base. V is TRBV6-5 and J is TRBJ1-1, with 10 bases matching TRBD1. Germline CDR1 and CDR2: MNHEY and SVGAGI. The junction had 6 bases not matched to a gene; V was cut back by 3 bases and J by 5 bases. There are 15 residues in the CDR3. The CDR3 DNA is TGTGCCAGCAGTTATCGGACAGGGGGAGGAACTGAAGCTTTCTTT. This sequence encodes CASSYRTGGGTEAFF.

The chain carries TRBV30 and TRBJ2-5; 7 bases align to TRBD2. Germline-derived CDR1 and CDR2 are GTSNPN and SVGIG (reference sequence). The CDR3 is 13 residues long. Losses at the gene ends were 5 bases for V and 5 bases for J; bases not matched to a gene: 8. The CDR3 region has the DNA TGTGCCTGGCTACTGCGGGAGTGGGAGACCCAGTACTTC. Translation: CAWLLREWETQYF.

The rearrangement joins TRBV10-2 to TRBJ2-7; 7 bases line up with TRBD2. The V and J ends lost 0 bases and 1 base, in that order; junction bases with no gene match: 3. The CDR3 totals 15 residues. Germline V gene lookup returns CDR1 WSHSY and CDR2 SAAADI. Here the CDR3 reads CASSESSGTSYEQYF. The CDR3 nucleotides are TGCGCCAGCAGTGAGTCCAGCGGGACGTCCTACGAGCAGTACTTC.

This clonotype was recorded once. V and J are TRBV6-5 and TRBJ1-1; 10 bases are shared with TRBD1. V shed 5 bases, J shed 4 bases, and the junction held 7 bases outside the gene matches. CDR3 size: 15 residues. CDR1 and CDR2 (germline): MNHEY, SVGAGI. The CDR3, as DNA: TGTGCCAGCAGTACCCGACAGGGGGCGGCCACTGAAGCTTTCTTT. It codes for CASSTRQGAATEAFF.

The rearrangement joins TRBV29-1 to TRBJ1-2; 8 bases align to TRBD1. V trimming: 8 bases; J trimming: 4 bases; junction bases outside the gene matches: 15. The germline gives CDR1 SQVTM, CDR2 ANQGSEA. CDR3 length equals 15 residues. CDR3 sequence reads: CSILTGDGSGYGYTF. Written as DNA, the CDR3 is TGCAGCATCCTGACAGGGGATGGGAGTGGCTATGGCTACACCTTC.